Sequencing of this T cell receptor (beta chain) was carried out in a study of cytomegalovirus exposure and HLA in healthy donors. The data were produced by immunoSEQ multiplex PCR, yet TCRdb's version contains in-frame clones alone and is incomplete. The data hold under 200,000 clones, with under 90% observed a single time. The CDR3 has 14 amino acids. CDR1 is SGHTS, CDR2 YDEGEE, per germline. Trimming left V 0 bases short and J 5 bases short, with 9 bases between. The clonotype comes from a woman under 30 in good health and CMV-seropositive. The source material was PBMCs. The J gene is TRBJ1-3, the V gene TRBV5-8; D is ambiguous. The CDR3 reads CASSLGGGRNTIYF. As DNA, the CDR3 is TGTGCCAGCAGCTTGGGAGGCGGGAGAAACACCATATATTTT.